A single sample is the source of the 25 T cell receptor beta chains below, sequenced in a study of cytomegalovirus exposure and HLA in healthy donors. Primers: 60 Vbeta forward and 13 Jbeta reverse. The protocol was immunoSEQ multiplex PCR, while the TCRdb copy is restricted to in-frame clones and leaves out a portion. Here the sample spans about 140,000 clones, roughly 80% being singletons. The sample was PBMCs. The receptors stem from a woman aged 35 to 49 in good health and CMV-seropositive.

This clone turned up a few times. V and J are TRBV7-2 and TRBJ1-1, with D tentatively TRBD1 (6 bases). This CDR3 region has 13 residues. Trimming stripped 5 bases from V and 7 bases from J, with 14 bases between. Germline loops: CDR1 SGHTA, CDR2 FQGNSA. CDR3 coding DNA: TGTGCCAGCAGCCCCCGACAGGCGGGTGAAGCTTTCTTT. As protein: CASSPRQAGEAFF.

V is TRBV5-1 and J is TRBJ2-5; the match to TRBD2 covers 11 bases. The CDR3 is 17 amino acids. The germline V gene has CDR1 SGHRS and CDR2 YFSETQ. V shed 4 bases, J shed 4 bases, and the junction held 12 bases outside the gene matches. CDR3 coding DNA: TGCGCCAGCAGCATAGACAGGGCTGGACTAGCGGGAGAGACCCAGTACTTC. Its translation: CASSIDRAGLAGETQYF.

The V and J genes are TRBV7-9 and TRBJ1-2; TRBD1 aligns across 7 bases. V shed 5 bases, J shed 6 bases, and the junction held 6 bases outside the gene matches. The CDR3 totals 13 residues. Per germline, CDR1 SEHNR and CDR2 FQNEAQ (reference sequence). The CDR3 bases are TGTGCCAGCAGCCATGACAGGGTAAATGGCTACACCTTC. It codes for CASSHDRVNGYTF.

The chain combines TRBV27 with TRBJ2-7; 15 bases match TRBD2. Germline-derived CDR1 and CDR2 are MNHEY and SMNVEV (reference sequence). This CDR3 has 17 residues. J lost 1 base, V lost 6 bases, and 7 bases had no gene match. CDR3 bases: TGTGCCAGCAGCCCCGGACTAGCGGGGGGGTTTTCCTACGAGCAGTACTTC. This sequence encodes CASSPGLAGGFSYEQYF.

In regard to this clone: Other DNA sequences in the same sample also yield this CDR3. V gene TRBV7-9 combines with J gene TRBJ2-1, with D possibly TRBD2 on 5 matching bases. Trimming pared 5 bases from V and 0 bases from J, leaving 11 bases between. CDR3 size: 15 residues. Per germline, CDR1 SEHNR and CDR2 FQNEAQ (reference sequence). The CDR3 region is CASSPRGSSYNEQFF. CDR3 coding DNA: TGTGCCAGCAGCCCCCGGGGAAGCTCCTACAATGAGCAGTTCTTC.

This clone has a handful of counts. The J gene is TRBJ1-1, the V gene TRBV30; D is perhaps TRBD1 (6 bases). Germline V gene lookup returns CDR1 GTSNPN and CDR2 SVGIG (reference sequence). The V end lost 4 bases, the J end lost 4 bases, and 16 bases lay between the germline ends. The CDR3 has 14 amino acids. Here the CDR3 reads CAWIYLGARTEAFF. The CDR3 DNA reads TGTGCCTGGATATACTTGGGGGCGCGCACTGAAGCTTTCTTT.

This clone has only one observation. The gene calls are TRBV4-2 and TRBJ2-2; D gene unclear. The CDR3 is 16 amino acids. The germline gives CDR1 LGHNA, CDR2 YNFKEQ. V gave up 0 bases and J gave up 3 bases, with 11 bases separating them. The DNA of the CDR3 is TGTGCCAGCAGCCAAGATATCGGAGATTACACCGGGGAGCTGTTTTTT. This gives the protein CASSQDIGDYTGELFF.

The rearrangement links TRBV28 to TRBJ1-1; D not resolved. Per the germline V gene, CDR1 is MDHEN and CDR2 is SYDVKM. V gave up 3 bases and J gave up 6 bases, with 11 bases separating them. This CDR3 contains 13 residues. The CDR3 sequence: CASSLEQRAEAFF. CDR3 DNA: TGTGCCAGCAGTTTGGAACAACGGGCTGAAGCTTTCTTT.

This sequence joins TRBV29-1 and TRBJ2-5; 8 positions match TRBD1. V lost 5 bases, J lost 5 bases, and 7 bases stayed unmatched. The CDR3 spans 13 residues. Germline V lookup: CDR1 SQVTM, CDR2 ANQGSEA. CDR3 residues: CSVRQGAGETQYF. The CDR3 DNA reads TGCAGCGTTCGGCAGGGGGCTGGGGAGACCCAGTACTTC.

The chain joins TRBV7-3 to TRBJ2-6, with D tentatively TRBD1 (5 bases). Germline loops: CDR1 SGHTA, CDR2 FQGTGA. V dropped 5 bases and J dropped 0 bases, with 11 bases sitting between them. There are 16 residues in the CDR3. The CDR3: CASSPGHLSGANVLTF. In nucleotides, the CDR3 is TGTGCCAGCAGCCCCGGACACCTCTCTGGGGCCAACGTCCTGACTTTC.

This chain joins TRBV9 and TRBJ2-3; D ambiguous. CDR3 size: 14 residues. Germline V gene sequence: CDR1 SGDLS, CDR2 YYNGEE. V was clipped by 4 bases and J by 4 bases, with 13 bases between them. For the CDR3, the DNA is TGTGCCAGCAGCCCCCTCGGTCCGCCAGATACGCAGTATTTT. Its translation: CASSPLGPPDTQYF.

The chain has TRBV19 and TRBJ1-4; 7 bases line up with TRBD1. V gave up 3 bases and J gave up 0 bases; unmatched junction bases: 13. This CDR3 has 19 residues. From germline, CDR1 is LNHDA and CDR2 SQIVND (reference sequence). CDR3 loop: CASSIGRGQLLATNEKLFF. CDR3 DNA sequence: TGTGCCAGTAGTATTGGCCGGGGACAGTTACTTGCAACTAATGAAAAACTGTTTTTT.

This chain connects TRBV11-2 to TRBJ2-7, with 8 bases matching TRBD2. The CDR3 extends over 15 amino acids. J was trimmed by 3 bases and V by 2 bases; bases with no gene match: 6. In germline, CDR1 is SGHAT, CDR2 FQNNGV. The DNA of the CDR3 is TGTGCCAGCAGCTTATCTGCGGGAGGAGGCTACGAGCAGTACTTC. Translating it yields CASSLSAGGGYEQYF.

A word on this clone: The junction departs from germline at one end; a sequencing error may be responsible. This chain connects TRBV19 to TRBJ2-7; D perhaps matches TRBD2 (5 bases). Germline assignment: CDR1 LNHDA and CDR2 SQIVND (reference sequence). The CDR3 has 12 residues. CDR3 sequence: CASTPTEGVGNF. In DNA form, the CDR3 reads TGTGCCAGTACCCCGACCGAGGGCGTCGGGAACTTC.

V usage is TRBV6-6 and J usage is TRBJ2-3; 8 nucleotides line up with TRBD1. This CDR3 is built from 12 residues. Germline assignment: CDR1 MNHNY and CDR2 SVGAGI (reference sequence). V shed 6 bases, J shed 4 bases, and the junction held 0 bases outside the gene matches. This CDR3 is CASRTGADTQYF. The CDR3 bases are TGTGCCAGCAGGACAGGGGCAGATACGCAGTATTTT.

The chain couples TRBV10-2 to TRBJ1-1; TRBD1 is a possible D gene (5 bases). Trimming left V 5 bases short and J 5 bases short, with 9 bases between. The germline V gene encodes CDR1 WSHSY and CDR2 SAAADI. CDR3 length equals 12 residues. The CDR3 loop reads CASSMGGTEAFF. CDR3 DNA: TGCGCCAGCAGTATGGGGGGAACTGAAGCTTTCTTT.

The chain carries TRBV10-1 and TRBJ2-1; the match to TRBD2 covers 11 bases. The CDR3 runs 16 residues. From germline, CDR1 is WNHNN and CDR2 SYGVQD (reference sequence). Trimming removed 2 bases from V and 7 bases from J; junction bases left unmatched: 7. The CDR3 is CASSEGTSGCRNEQFF. In DNA, the CDR3 is TGCGCCAGCAGTGAGGGGACTAGCGGTTGTAGGAATGAGCAGTTCTTC.

The V and J genes are TRBV7-2 and TRBJ2-1, with 13 bases aligning to TRBD2. Germline V gives CDR1 SGHTA, CDR2 FQGNSA. With V trimmed by 1 base and J by 6 bases, 3 bases remained unmatched. The CDR3 has 16 residues. The CDR3 reads CASSLEGTSGVNEQFF. The CDR3 DNA reads as TGTGCCAGCAGCTTAGAAGGGACTAGCGGGGTCAATGAGCAGTTCTTC.

This rearrangement joins TRBV28 to TRBJ1-1, with D possibly matching TRBD1 (6 bases). Trimming took off 5 bases at V and 1 base at J, with 17 bases between the two ends. Germline lookup yields CDR1 MDHEN and CDR2 SYDVKM. CDR3 size: 16 residues. CDR3 amino acids: CASSGPQGPRNTEAFF. The CDR3 bases are TGTGCCAGCAGTGGCCCCCAGGGGCCGAGGAACACTGAAGCTTTCTTT.

The J gene is TRBJ2-1, the V gene TRBV9; 13 nucleotides match TRBD2. Germline trimming cut 4 bases from V and 7 bases from J; bases unmatched to any gene: 17. The CDR3 length is 19 residues. Germline V gene lookup returns CDR1 SGDLS and CDR2 YYNGEE. The CDR3 loop is CASSRTSLAGGRGENEQFF. The CDR3 region has the DNA TGTGCCAGCAGCCGAACCTCACTAGCGGGAGGGAGGGGTGAGAATGAGCAGTTCTTC.

The V and J genes are TRBV27 and TRBJ1-1; TRBD1 matches at 8 bases. J gave up 3 bases and V 9 bases, and 3 bases lay outside the gene matches. The CDR3 contains 12 residues. Germline V gene lookup returns CDR1 MNHEY and CDR2 SMNVEV (reference sequence). CDR3 sequence (DNA): TGTGCCAGTGGACAGGGCTACACTGAAGCTTTCTTT. It codes for CASGQGYTEAFF.

The genes are TRBV5-8 and TRBJ2-2; D is undetermined. V lost 6 bases to trimming and J lost 3 bases, with 21 bases between them. The CDR3 runs to 17 residues. Per germline, CDR1 SGHTS and CDR2 YDEGEE. CDR3 sequence (DNA): TGTGCCAGCACTTATTCCCCTTCCGGGTCCGACACCGGGGAGCTGTTTTTT. As protein: CASTYSPSGSDTGELFF.

This clone was observed a single time. This sequence joins TRBV5-1 and TRBJ2-5, with 7 bases lining up with TRBD1. The end of the DNA is better explained by TRBJ2-7, so the J call may be wrong. This CDR3 spans 14 amino acids. Germline CDR1 reads SGHRS; CDR2 reads YFSETQ. The CDR3 protein is CASSTFDRAGEQYF. The CDR3 bases are TGCGCCAGCAGCACCTTCGACAGGGCGGGCGAGCAGTACTTC.

The table lists this clone with a few counts. The genes are TRBV5-6 and TRBJ2-7; 8 bases map to TRBD2. Per germline, CDR1 SGHDT and CDR2 YYEEEE. CDR3 length: 16 residues. Trimming took 1 base from V and 3 from J; bases not matched to a gene: 9. The CDR3 DNA reads as TGTGCCAGCAGCTTGATCGGGAGCGGGAGTGACTACGAGCAGTACTTC. Translating gives CASSLIGSGSDYEQYF.

The chain joins TRBV10-3 to TRBJ2-2; D possibly corresponds to TRBD1 (6 bases). V lost 11 bases and J lost 7, with 17 bases in between. The CDR3 is 13 residues long. Germline CDR1 is ENHRY and CDR2 is SYGVKD. CDR3 in amino acids: CAGTAGVNGELFF. The CDR3 DNA sequence: TGTGCCGGAACGGCAGGGGTTAACGGGGAGCTGTTTTTT.